A single sample is the source of the 23 T cell receptor beta chains below, sequenced in a study of post-analysis software for immune sequencing data. General study findings and limits: Higher frequency in patients than in controls was seen for roughly five TRBV segments, with TRBV5-6, TRBV5-1 and TRBV20-1 among them.

These TCRs are of unknown antigen specificity. Researchers reported that TCR beta cDNA libraries carried unique molecular identifiers. MiXCR was run by TCRdb on the PCR reads, yielding one entry per CDR3 protein. This sample has about 820,000 distinct CDR3 sequences, with approximately 53% found just once. The sequenced sample consisted of blood. These receptors came from a girl under 18 with multiple sclerosis.

The chain couples TRBV9 to TRBJ2-1; 9 bases align to TRBD2. The CDR3 extends over 18 amino acids. Trimming removed 6 bases from V and 4 bases from J; junction bases left unmatched: 17. In germline, CDR1 is SGDLS, CDR2 YYNGEE. Here the CDR3 reads CASTRGGIAGASYNEQFF. As DNA, the CDR3 is TGTGCCAGCACCCGAGGGGGCATAGCGGGAGCATCTTACAATGAGCAGTTCTTC. The entire variable domain, with the rest obtained from reference TRBV9 and TRBJ2-1, is as follows: DSGVTQTPKHLITATGQRVTLRCSPRSGDLSVYWYQQSLDQGLQFLIQYYNGEERAKGNILERFSAQQFPDLHSELNLSSLELGDSALYFCASTRGGIAGASYNEQFFGPGTRLTVL.

The V call is TRBV19, the J call TRBJ2-4, with 7 bases identical to TRBD2. CDR1 is LNHDA and CDR2 is SQIVND in the germline V gene (reference sequence). This CDR3 has 17 amino acids. J was trimmed by 6 bases and V by 4 bases; bases with no gene match: 15. CDR3 sequence: CASSTNTMGERGNIQYF. The CDR3 DNA reads as TGTGCCAGTAGTACAAATACCATGGGCGAGCGGGGAAACATTCAGTACTTC.

The rearrangement links TRBV4-2 to TRBJ1-1; tentatively, D is TRBD1 (5 bases). V was cut by 3 bases and J by 1 base, with 9 bases left in between. Germline V CDR1 and CDR2: LGHNA, YNFKEQ. The CDR3 totals 14 residues. The DNA of the CDR3 is TGTGCCAGCAGCCAGCTGGGGGAGAACACTGAAGCTTTCTTT. It codes for CASSQLGENTEAFF.

This chain links TRBV20-1 with TRBJ1-1; 7 positions agree with TRBD1. CDR1 is DFQATT, CDR2 SNEGSKA, per germline (reference sequence). The junction had 13 bases not matched to a gene; V was cut back by 6 bases and J by 3 bases. The CDR3 has 15 amino acids. The DNA for the CDR3 is TGCAGTGCCCCCAAAGGGGGCGGCTTGTACACTGAAGCTTTCTTT. Encoded protein: CSAPKGGGLYTEAFF.

The rearrangement joins TRBV5-1 to TRBJ2-4; no definite D call. Germline V gene data show CDR1 as SGHRS and CDR2 as YFSETQ. V lost 4 bases to trimming and J lost 9 bases, with 23 bases between them. The CDR3 covers 16 residues. The CDR3 DNA is TGCGCCAGCAGCCACAGTTCTGGGTCCGAGTGGGGCATTCAGTACTTC. As protein: CASSHSSGSEWGIQYF.

The V gene is TRBV4-2, the J gene TRBJ1-2; D might be TRBD1 (6 bases). CDR3 size: 14 residues. From germline, CDR1 is LGHNA and CDR2 YNFKEQ. Trimming pared 1 base from V and 8 bases from J, leaving 14 bases between. CDR3 sequence (DNA): TGTGCCAGCAGCCAAGGGGACACGGGCTGGGGCTACACCTTC. Translated, it gives CASSQGDTGWGYTF.

V is TRBV5-1 and J is TRBJ2-1; D may be TRBD2 (5 bases). CDR1 is SGHRS, CDR2 YFSETQ, per germline. The CDR3 is made up of 18 amino acids. Trimming removed 1 base from V and 5 bases from J, with 22 bases in between. This CDR3 reads CASSLKSSLNPLNNEQFF. The CDR3, as DNA: TGCGCCAGCAGCTTGAAGTCTAGCCTTAACCCCCTAAACAATGAGCAGTTCTTC.

This clonotype has only a few counts. The rearrangement uses TRBV12-3 or TRBV12-4 and TRBJ1-2; no clear D gene. The CDR3 spans 13 residues. Trimming cost V 5 bases and J 4 bases, with 11 bases left between them. The CDR3: CASSPDITYGYTF. The CDR3 DNA sequence: TGTGCCAGCAGTCCCGACATAACCTATGGCTACACCTTC.

This clonotype occurred once. V gene TRBV7-9 combines with J gene TRBJ2-5, with 12 bases lining up with TRBD2. The length of the CDR3 is 16 residues. CDR1 and CDR2 from the germline V gene are SEHNR and FQNEAQ (reference sequence). Trimming cost V 5 bases and J 0 bases; bases outside gene matches: 4. CDR3 region: CASSRLAGEYQETQYF. The DNA for the CDR3 is TGTGCCAGCAGCAGACTAGCGGGAGAGTACCAAGAGACCCAGTACTTC.

The rearrangement links TRBV27 to TRBJ1-2; D is perhaps TRBD1 (5 bases). Per germline, CDR1 MNHEY and CDR2 SMNVEV (reference sequence). Trimming cost V 5 bases and J 4 bases, with 23 bases left between them. The CDR3 totals 17 residues. CDR3 bases: TGTGCCAGCAGTCGATCTCGAAGCCGGGACGCCTTCTATGGCTACACCTTC. Translating it yields CASSRSRSRDAFYGYTF.

The chain joins TRBV3-1 to TRBJ2-3, with 10 nucleotides matching TRBD2. The germline CDR1 and CDR2 sequences are LGHDT and YNNKEL (reference sequence). The CDR3 has 12 amino acids. The V and J ends lost 4 bases and 10 bases, in that order; junction bases with no gene match: 2. This CDR3 is CASSPGLASQYF. The CDR3 DNA is TGTGCCAGCAGCCCGGGACTAGCGTCGCAGTATTTT.

The chain links TRBV29-1 to TRBJ2-5, with a weak D call TRBD1 (6 bases). The CDR3 is 14 amino acids. Trimming left V 3 bases short and J 5 bases short, with 16 bases between. CDR1 and CDR2 (germline): SQVTM, ANQGSEA. The chain's CDR3 is CSVDSRQAKETQYF. The CDR3 DNA is TGCAGCGTTGACTCTAGACAGGCTAAGGAGACCCAGTACTTC.

This clonotype has more than one count but fewer than ten. This rearrangement joins TRBV29-1 to TRBJ2-7, with D possibly being TRBD1 or TRBD2 (5 bases each). Trimming removed 4 bases at V and 5 bases at J, with 18 bases between. The germline V gene has CDR1 SQVTM and CDR2 ANQGSEA. This CDR3 is built from 14 residues. In nucleotides, the CDR3 is TGCAGCGTTGGGGGACGGTTTCGGGGCGACGAGCAGTACTTC. This encodes CSVGGRFRGDEQYF.

The CDR3 is CASSLFLQGGYEQYF. Written as DNA, the CDR3 is TGTGCCAGCAGCTTATTCTTACAGGGGGGCTACGAGCAGTACTTC. The rearrangement uses TRBV7-8 and TRBJ2-5; 8 bases are a match to TRBD1. The J call is uncertain, as TRBJ2-7 better fits the DNA end. The CDR3 spans 15 residues. The germline CDR1 and CDR2 sequences are SGHVS and FQNEAQ.

This CDR3 reads CASSPGWSTQYF. Here the CDR3 DNA reads TGTGCCAGCAGCCCAGGCTGGAGTACGCAGTATTTT. This sequence joins TRBV5-6 and TRBJ2-3; no clear D gene. In germline, CDR1 is SGHDT, CDR2 YYEEEE. Trimming removed 4 bases at V and 8 bases at J, with 11 bases between. CDR3 length: 12 residues.

The rearrangement uses TRBV7-2 and TRBJ2-4; 16 positions agree with TRBD2. The V gene end was trimmed by 4 bases and the J gene end by 0 bases; junction bases not matched to a gene: 6. This CDR3 spans 19 amino acids. In germline, CDR1 is SGHTA, CDR2 FQGNSA. The CDR3 loop is CASSSAGTSGRAAKNIQYF. DNA for the CDR3: TGTGCCAGCAGCTCCGCCGGGACTAGCGGGAGGGCAGCCAAAAACATTCAGTACTTC. Supplemented by reference TRBV7-2 and TRBJ2-4, the full variable domain reads GAGVSQSPSNKVTEKGKDVELRCDPISGHTALYWYRQSLGQGLEFLIYFQGNSAPDKSGLPSDRFSAERTGGSVSTLTIQRTQQEDSAVYLCASSSAGTSGRAAKNIQYFGAGTRLSVL.

This clonotype was counted a few times. The chain links TRBV29-1 to TRBJ1-2; D is possibly TRBD1 (5 bases). Germline V CDR1 and CDR2: SQVTM, ANQGSEA. CDR3 length: 14 amino acids. V was pared by 5 bases and J by 0 bases, with 13 bases between. Written as DNA, the CDR3 is TGCAGCGTTCTGGGGGGTTTGGCTAACTATGGCTACACCTTC. Protein product: CSVLGGLANYGYTF.

This chain joins TRBV7-9 and TRBJ2-1; 7 nucleotides match TRBD1. Per germline, CDR1 SEHNR and CDR2 FQNEAQ (reference sequence). The CDR3 totals 14 residues. V shed 6 bases and J 4 bases; nucleotides not matched to a gene: 6. The DNA of the CDR3 is TGTGCCAGCAGGCTCGGGACAGAATACAATGAGCAGTTCTTC. Translation: CASRLGTEYNEQFF.

The chain links TRBV12-3 or TRBV12-4 to TRBJ2-1; D tentatively reads TRBD1 or TRBD2 (6 bases each). With 7 bases removed from V and 10 bases from J, the gap between germline ends came to 17 bases. The CDR3 contains 13 residues. The CDR3 DNA reads as TGTGCCAGCACCTTAATCCGGGGGACAGAGCAGTTCTTC. It is translated as CASTLIRGTEQFF.

The chain links TRBV2 to TRBJ2-7; no firm D call. Germline V gene data show CDR1 as SNHLY and CDR2 as FYNNEI. The CDR3 has 12 residues. Trimming took 8 bases from V and 2 from J, leaving 10 bases between them. The CDR3 DNA reads TGTGCCAGCGCTCTATGGACCTACGAGCAGTACTTC. It specifies CASALWTYEQYF.

Note on this clonotype: One end of the junction does not line up with germline, which may come from a read error. V gene TRBV6-6 combines with J gene TRBJ1-2, with TRBD1 matching 8 bases. CDR3 length: 14 residues. Germline V CDR1 and CDR2: MNHNY, SVGAGI (reference sequence). In nucleotides, the CDR3 is TGTGCCAGCAGTCACTCGTCAGGGGGCGGTGGCTACACCTTC. This sequence encodes CASSHSSGGGGYTF.

The chain has TRBV5-1 and TRBJ1-1; D is uncertain. CDR1 SGHRS and CDR2 YFSETQ come from the germline V gene. The germline V and J ends were trimmed by 3 bases and 1 base, with 7 bases remaining between them. CDR3 length equals 13 residues. The CDR3 DNA is TGCGCCAGCAGCTCCGTTCGGAACACTGAAGCTTTCTTT. As protein: CASSSVRNTEAFF.

The chain joins TRBV9 to TRBJ2-7; TRBD1 is a possible D gene (5 bases). V gave up 0 bases and J gave up 0 bases, with 10 bases separating them. This CDR3 has 15 amino acids. Germline CDR1 reads SGDLS; CDR2 reads YYNGEE. The CDR3 region has the DNA TGTGCCAGCAGCGTAGAAGGGGCAAGCTCCTACGAGCAGTACTTC. It specifies CASSVEGASSYEQYF.